Following are 25 T cell receptor beta chains from one sample sequenced in a study of cytomegalovirus exposure and HLA in healthy donors. A multiplex PCR was run with 60 Vbeta primers and 13 Jbeta primers. Only in-frame clones appear in the TCRdb table, and some are missing; sequencing was by immunoSEQ multiplex PCR. Counted here are approximately 160,000 clones, 65% to 85% occurring once; the ten biggest clones make up 4.5%. The source material was PBMCs. The receptors originated from a woman between 50 and 59 years old in good health and CMV-seropositive.

The chain joins TRBV5-1 to TRBJ2-5; 10 bases match TRBD2. Germline V gives CDR1 SGHRS, CDR2 YFSETQ. The J segment lost 5 bases and the V segment lost 4 bases, leaving 5 bases of the junction unmatched. The CDR3 runs 14 residues. The CDR3 loop is CASSGAGGVETQYF. The CDR3 bases are TGCGCCAGCAGCGGAGCGGGAGGGGTGGAGACCCAGTACTTC.

J is TRBJ1-1 and V is TRBV11-2, with D unresolved. V dropped 1 base and J dropped 8 bases, with 20 bases sitting between them. The germline V gene has CDR1 SGHAT and CDR2 FQNNGV. The CDR3 extends over 16 amino acids. The CDR3 DNA reads TGTGCCAGCAGCTTAGGAGGAGGTACCCCGAAACGGGAAGCTTTCTTT. It specifies CASSLGGGTPKREAFF.

The CDR3, as DNA: TGTGCCCTTCGCGGGGCTAACACTGAAGCTTTCTTT. This gives the protein CALRGANTEAFF. The gene calls are TRBV28 and TRBJ1-1; D perhaps matches TRBD1 (5 bases). V lost 11 bases, J lost 2 bases, and 12 bases lay in between. Per the germline V gene, CDR1 is MDHEN and CDR2 is SYDVKM. There are 12 residues in the CDR3.

This chain joins TRBV6-5 and TRBJ1-1; maybe TRBD1 (5 bases). The CDR3 is 13 amino acids. Germline CDR1 MNHEY, CDR2 SVGAGI. V lost 6 bases and J lost 2, with 10 bases in between. The CDR3 coding sequence is TGTGCCAGCAGCAGGGTGGAAAACACTGAAGCTTTCTTT. Amino acids: CASSRVENTEAFF.

The CDR3: CASSLGVAGGREQYF. The DNA for the CDR3 is TGTGCCAGCAGCTTGGGAGTAGCGGGGGGGCGGGAGCAGTACTTC. The chain employs TRBV5-4 and TRBJ2-7; 11 bases map to TRBD2. Germline V gene data show CDR1 as SGHNT and CDR2 as YYREEE (reference sequence). Trimming took 0 bases from V and 7 from J; bases not matched to a gene: 6. The CDR3 is made up of 15 amino acids.

This chain uses TRBV5-1 with TRBJ2-3; D gene ambiguous. V was shortened by 4 bases and J by 4 bases, with 19 bases between the two germline ends. This CDR3 is built from 16 residues. The germline V gene has CDR1 SGHRS and CDR2 YFSETQ. The DNA of the CDR3 is TGCGCCAGCAGCCCCACGTTGGTAGCCGCCCCAGATACGCAGTATTTT. It is translated as CASSPTLVAAPDTQYF. Full variable domain (remainder filled in from reference TRBV5-1 and TRBJ2-3): KAGVTQTPRYLIKTRGQQVTLSCSPISGHRSVSWYQQTPGQGLQFLFEYFSETQRNKGNFPGRFSGRQFSNSRSEMNVSTLELGDSALYLCASSPTLVAAPDTQYFGPGTRLTVL.

The chain employs TRBV6-5 and TRBJ1-5; TRBD1 is a possible D gene (6 bases). The length of the CDR3 is 15 residues. Trimming stripped 6 bases from V and 1 base from J, with 13 bases between. Germline assignment: CDR1 MNHEY and CDR2 SVGAGI. The CDR3 coding sequence is TGTGCCAGCAGCCCGACAGGCCAGAGCAATCAGCCCCAGCATTTT. The encoded protein is CASSPTGQSNQPQHF.

The chain uses TRBV19 and TRBJ2-1; a weak D match, TRBD1 (8 bases). V was clipped by 7 bases and J by 8 bases, with 24 bases between them. The CDR3 loop spans 16 amino acids. The germline V gene has CDR1 LNHDA and CDR2 SQIVND (reference sequence). Here the CDR3 reads CASTNHGQGGFDEQFF. Here the CDR3 DNA reads TGTGCCAGTACTAACCACGGACAGGGAGGGTTTGATGAGCAGTTCTTC.

This clone was detected once. The chain employs TRBV5-1 and TRBJ2-2; unclear D gene. V lost 4 bases and J lost 7, with 14 bases in between. This CDR3 spans 14 amino acids. The germline V gene encodes CDR1 SGHRS and CDR2 YFSETQ. The CDR3 DNA reads as TGCGCCAGCAGCCTGGCCAGGCAAAACGGGGAGCTGTTTTTT. Translation gives CASSLARQNGELFF. Using reference TRBV5-1 and TRBJ2-2 for the parts outside the CDR3, the full variable domain is KAGVTQTPRYLIKTRGQQVTLSCSPISGHRSVSWYQQTPGQGLQFLFEYFSETQRNKGNFPGRFSGRQFSNSRSEMNVSTLELGDSALYLCASSLARQNGELFFGEGSRLTVL.

This chain uses TRBV6-5 with TRBJ1-6, with a weak D call TRBD1 (5 bases). This CDR3 region has 15 residues. Germline assignment: CDR1 MNHEY and CDR2 SVGAGI. Between the trimmed V and J ends, which lost 2 bases and 9 bases, there was a span of 14 bases. The DNA for the CDR3 is TGTGCCAGCAGTTACCAAGGGACTGGGGGTTCACCCCTCCACTTT. It codes for CASSYQGTGGSPLHF.

V is TRBV7-2 and J is TRBJ1-5; D is possibly TRBD1 (6 bases). Germline lookup yields CDR1 SGHTA and CDR2 FQGNSA. With 4 bases removed from V and 2 bases from J, the gap between germline ends came to 12 bases. The CDR3 has 15 amino acids. The CDR3 DNA reads as TGTGCCAGCAGCTCCGGGGCAGGGGGCAATCAGCCCCAGCATTTT. Its protein product is CASSSGAGGNQPQHF.

This clone showed up just a few times. The chain carries TRBV5-1 and TRBJ2-2, with D possibly matching TRBD2 (6 bases). Trimming cost V 0 bases and J 0 bases, with 9 bases left between them. CDR3 length: 16 residues. Germline V gene data show CDR1 as SGHRS and CDR2 as YFSETQ. The CDR3: CASSLGRLANTGELFF. The CDR3 DNA reads as TGCGCCAGCAGCTTGGGGCGACTAGCGAACACCGGGGAGCTGTTTTTT.

To note about this clone: Other nucleotide sequences in the sample specify the same CDR3. The chain joins TRBV7-9 to TRBJ1-2; D possibly corresponds to TRBD1 (5 bases). CDR1 and CDR2 from the germline V gene are SEHNR and FQNEAQ (reference sequence). Trimming cost V 3 bases and J 3 bases, with 8 bases left between them. This CDR3 has 13 residues. CDR3 in amino acids: CASSLGRDYGYTF. CDR3 nucleotides: TGTGCCAGCAGCTTGGGCAGGGACTATGGCTACACCTTC.

The gene calls are TRBV4-3 and TRBJ2-7; 8 bases match TRBD1. J lost 3 bases, V lost 0 bases, and 4 bases had no gene match. In germline, CDR1 is LGHNA, CDR2 YSLEER. The CDR3 sequence is 15 residues long. CDR3 amino acids: CASSQEAGGGYEQYF. DNA for the CDR3: TGCGCCAGCAGCCAAGAAGCAGGGGGCGGCTACGAGCAGTACTTC.

The chain has TRBV9 and TRBJ1-2; a possible D gene is TRBD1 (6 bases). Germline CDR1 is SGDLS and CDR2 is YYNGEE. Between the trimmed V and J ends, which lost 4 bases and 5 bases, there was a span of 18 bases. CDR3 length: 15 amino acids. The CDR3 coding sequence is TGTGCCAGCAGCACCCCGGGACATAGGCTATATGGCTACACCTTC. Protein product: CASSTPGHRLYGYTF.

The genes are TRBV28 and TRBJ2-7; 9 nucleotides agree with TRBD2. V was clipped by 6 bases and J by 3 bases; unmatched bases: 12. The CDR3 spans 16 residues. The germline V gene has CDR1 MDHEN and CDR2 SYDVKM. The CDR3 region is CASSRLGLAKDYEQYF. CDR3 DNA: TGTGCCAGCAGCCGCCTTGGACTAGCGAAAGACTACGAGCAGTACTTC.

The J gene is TRBJ1-4, the V gene TRBV7-9; TRBD1 matches 9 bases. Germline V lookup: CDR1 SEHNR, CDR2 FQNEAQ (reference sequence). CDR3 length: 15 residues. CDR3 loop: CSTDRGYVDNEKLFF. The CDR3 DNA reads TGTTCCACGGACAGGGGTTATGTTGATAATGAAAAACTGTTTTTT.

The V and J genes are TRBV5-1 and TRBJ2-5; 9 positions agree with TRBD2. V lost 7 bases, J lost 4 bases, and 11 bases stayed unmatched. This CDR3 is 15 amino acids long. The germline V gene has CDR1 SGHRS and CDR2 YFSETQ. The CDR3 reads CASWGLAEGRETQYF. For the CDR3, the DNA is TGCGCCAGCTGGGGACTAGCAGAGGGTAGAGAGACCCAGTACTTC.

The chain joins TRBV7-8 to TRBJ2-3; TRBD1 matches at 8 bases. This CDR3 has 17 amino acids. CDR1 is SGHVS and CDR2 is FQNEAQ in the germline V gene. J gave up 0 bases and V 4 bases, and 9 bases lay outside the gene matches. The CDR3 spells CASSSEPYRGSTDTQYF. CDR3 nucleotide sequence: TGTGCCAGCAGCTCCGAACCCTACAGGGGGAGCACAGATACGCAGTATTTT.

This chain joins TRBV19 and TRBJ2-7; D possibly corresponds to TRBD1 (5 bases). V was shortened by 3 bases and J by 0 bases, with 9 bases between the two germline ends. Germline V gives CDR1 LNHDA, CDR2 SQIVND (reference sequence). The CDR3 covers 14 residues. DNA for the CDR3: TGTGCCAGTAGTATCTCAGACAGCTCCTACGAGCAGTACTTC. Its translation: CASSISDSSYEQYF.

The rearrangement links TRBV7-2 to TRBJ2-1; the D is unclear. Germline V CDR1 and CDR2: SGHTA, FQGNSA. Trimming cost V 5 bases and J 13 bases, with 21 bases left between them. This CDR3 spans 14 amino acids. In DNA, the CDR3 is TGTGCCAGCAGCCCCCTCGTGGGCCTTCTCCCCCAGTTCTTC. Encoded protein: CASSPLVGLLPQFF.

J is TRBJ2-4 and V is TRBV18, with 10 bases matching TRBD1. Trimming took 8 bases from V and 8 from J; bases not matched to a gene: 12. The germline V gene has CDR1 KGHSH and CDR2 LQKENI. This CDR3 has 15 residues. CDR3 in amino acids: CASATLGQGSDIQYF. The CDR3 DNA sequence: TGTGCCAGCGCCACACTGGGACAGGGGAGTGACATTCAGTACTTC.

This rearrangement joins TRBV7-2 to TRBJ2-1; the match to TRBD2 covers 12 bases. Germline CDR1 SGHTA, CDR2 FQGNSA. The length of the CDR3 is 16 residues. V lost 5 bases and J lost 1; bases outside the gene matches: 3. Here the CDR3 DNA reads TGTGCCAGCAGCACCACTAGCGGGGGGTCCTACAATGAGCAGTTCTTC. This translates into CASSTTSGGSYNEQFF.

The J gene is TRBJ2-2, the V gene TRBV6-1, with D perhaps TRBD1 (5 bases). The V end was cut by 7 bases, the J end by 4 bases, with 13 bases between. The length of the CDR3 is 14 residues. Germline V lookup: CDR1 MNHNS, CDR2 SASEGT. The CDR3 nucleotides read TGTGCCAGCAACAGAGGACACCTCACCGGGGAGCTGTTTTTT. Protein: CASNRGHLTGELFF.

Comments on this clone: This specimen includes other DNA sequences encoding the same CDR3. The chain couples TRBV5-1 to TRBJ2-5; D might be TRBD2 (6 bases). The CDR3 runs 12 residues. Trimming removed 2 bases from V and 11 bases from J, with 13 bases in between. CDR1 is SGHRS, CDR2 YFSETQ, per germline. CDR3 DNA sequence: TGCGCCAGCAGCTTCGGTAGCGGTGAGCAGTACTTC. It specifies CASSFGSGEQYF.